The 28 T cell receptor beta chains presented below share a single source sample, sequenced in a study of T cell responses to AZD1222 COVID-19 vaccine. Profiling relied on immunoSEQ multiplex PCR, and the TCRdb table lists in-frame clones only, not all of them. This table holds 97,000 or so clones, roughly 80% found once. The sample in question was peripheral blood, obtained on day 0 of AZD1222 vaccination. The source is an adult in good health.

The rearrangement joins TRBV9 to TRBJ2-2; 7 positions match TRBD1. The CDR3 has 16 residues. Trimming at V came to 0 bases and at J to 1 base, leaving 3 bases not matched to a gene. Per the germline V gene, CDR1 is SGDLS and CDR2 is YYNGEE. CDR3 residues: CASSVAGTVNTGELFF. CDR3 nucleotides: TGTGCCAGCAGCGTAGCGGGGACAGTGAACACCGGGGAGCTGTTTTTT.

The genes are TRBV3-1 (or the pseudogene TRBV3-2) and TRBJ2-3; 10 bases are shared with TRBD2. Looked up from germline, CDR1 is LGHDT and CDR2 is YNNKEL (reference sequence). Trimming removed 4 bases from V and 9 bases from J; junction bases left unmatched: 10. The CDR3 spans 15 residues. The CDR3 region is CASSRSGRAVLTQYF. CDR3 coding DNA: TGTGCCAGCAGCCGAAGCGGGAGGGCGGTCCTGACGCAGTATTTT.

This sequence joins TRBV7-6 and TRBJ2-3; unclear D gene. Germline V lookup: CDR1 SGHVS, CDR2 FNYEAQ. The V and J ends lost 9 bases and 3 bases respectively, with 16 bases between them. This CDR3 has 14 residues. The CDR3 bases are TGTGCCAGTACCCCCGGAGCAGGTACAGATACGCAGTATTTT. This encodes CASTPGAGTDTQYF.

V gene TRBV28 combines with J gene TRBJ2-2, with D possibly TRBD1 on 6 matching bases. Trimming shortened V by 6 bases and J by 5 bases, and 10 bases separated the two germline ends. Germline V gene sequence: CDR1 MDHEN, CDR2 SYDVKM. CDR3 length: 13 residues. CDR3 residues: CASSTGWTGELFF. CDR3 DNA: TGTGCCAGCAGCACAGGGTGGACCGGGGAGCTGTTTTTT.

This chain joins TRBV3-1 (or the pseudogene TRBV3-2) and TRBJ2-4; D is possibly TRBD1 (7 bases). The V and J ends lost 5 bases and 7 bases respectively, with 15 bases between them. This CDR3 contains 14 residues. Germline assignment: CDR1 LGHDT and CDR2 YNNKEL (reference sequence). The DNA for the CDR3 is TGTGCCAGCAGCAGCCAGGGGGGTCTGAACATTCAGTACTTC. This codes for CASSSQGGLNIQYF.

CDR3 DNA: TGTGCCATCAGTGAAACGACTAGCGGGGGGGGAGAGACCCAGTACTTC. Protein product: CAISETTSGGGETQYF. The genes are TRBV10-3 and TRBJ2-5, with 14 bases lining up with TRBD2. Trimming removed 3 bases from V and 4 bases from J; junction bases left unmatched: 4. This CDR3 has 16 residues. CDR1 is ENHRY and CDR2 is SYGVKD in the germline V gene.

This clone was observed once. The chain uses TRBV19 and TRBJ2-1, with 11 bases fitting TRBD2. The germline CDR1 and CDR2 sequences are LNHDA and SQIVND (reference sequence). J was trimmed by 6 bases and V by 1 base; bases with no gene match: 2. CDR3 size: 15 residues. CDR3 DNA sequence: TGTGCCAGTAGTATAGGTCTAGCGGGGGGCAATGAGCAGTTCTTC. Its translation is CASSIGLAGGNEQFF.

V gene TRBV27 combines with J gene TRBJ1-1, with 9 bases identical to TRBD1. V gave up 4 bases and J gave up 7 bases; unmatched junction bases: 10. This CDR3 is built from 15 residues. CDR1 is MNHEY, CDR2 SMNVEV, per germline (reference sequence). CDR3 protein: CASSYRGRGQLEAFF. The CDR3 bases are TGTGCCAGCAGTTACAGGGGGCGCGGACAACTTGAAGCTTTCTTT.

This clone was observed once. The J gene is TRBJ1-1, the V gene TRBV29-1; the D gene is possibly TRBD1 (5 bases). Trimming took off 3 bases at V and 1 base at J, with 12 bases between the two ends. The CDR3 is 14 residues long. The germline V gene encodes CDR1 SQVTM and CDR2 ANQGSEA. In DNA, the CDR3 is TGCAGCGTTGACCGACAGATTACGAACACTGAAGCTTTCTTT. Translating gives CSVDRQITNTEAFF.

The chain carries TRBV24-1 and TRBJ2-3, with 9 positions matching TRBD1. CDR1 is KGHDR, CDR2 SFDVKD, per germline. Losses at the gene ends were 4 bases for V and 3 bases for J; bases not matched to a gene: 10. The CDR3 loop spans 17 amino acids. CDR3 DNA sequence: TGTGCCACCAGTGACCGGGGGACAGGGAGTAGGACAGATACGCAGTATTTT. It codes for CATSDRGTGSRTDTQYF.

V usage is TRBV16 and J usage is TRBJ1-5; TRBD1 agrees at 9 bases. This CDR3 comprises 16 residues. V lost 0 bases, J lost 3 bases, and 3 bases stayed unmatched. Germline V gene sequence: CDR1 KGHSY, CDR2 FQNENV. In DNA, the CDR3 is TGTGCCAGCAGCCAATCGGGACAGGGAATCAATCAGCCCCAGCATTTT. It is translated as CASSQSGQGINQPQHF.

The chain is built from TRBV7-8 and TRBJ1-1; D gene uncertain. The germline CDR1 and CDR2 sequences are SGHVS and FQNEAQ. The V end was cut by 5 bases, the J end by 0 bases, with 7 bases between. The CDR3 runs 13 residues. This chain's CDR3 is CASSPRLNTEAFF. The CDR3 region has the DNA TGTGCCAGCAGCCCCCGATTGAACACTGAAGCTTTCTTT.

The rearrangement links TRBV6-6 to TRBJ2-2; TRBD2 matches at 7 bases. Germline loops: CDR1 MNHNY, CDR2 SVGAGI (reference sequence). The CDR3 runs 15 residues. With 9 bases clipped from V and 4 bases from J, the junction kept 11 bases outside the gene matches. The CDR3 nucleotides read TGTGCCAGTCAAGCGAGACTAGCTGGCACCGGGGAGCTGTTTTTT. It encodes CASQARLAGTGELFF.

V gene TRBV14 combines with J gene TRBJ2-1, with D possibly being TRBD1 (5 bases). The CDR3 has 16 residues. Trimming stripped 1 base from V and 3 bases from J, with 13 bases between. Germline assignment: CDR1 SGHDN and CDR2 FVKESK. The CDR3 reads CASSQVGVSLYNEQFF. DNA of the CDR3: TGTGCCAGCAGCCAAGTAGGGGTTAGTCTCTACAATGAGCAGTTCTTC.

The chain uses TRBV27 and TRBJ1-2, with a tentative D call TRBD1 (5 bases). Germline CDR1 is MNHEY and CDR2 is SMNVEV (reference sequence). This CDR3 spans 16 amino acids. V lost 5 bases and J lost 8, with 24 bases in between. CDR3: CASSPGGLDIAAGYTF. CDR3 DNA: TGTGCCAGCAGTCCGGGAGGATTGGACATCGCAGCGGGCTACACCTTC.

This chain joins TRBV5-8 and TRBJ1-2; possibly TRBD1 for D (5 bases). V lost 2 bases to trimming and J lost 5 bases, with 19 bases between them. Germline V gene lookup returns CDR1 SGHTS and CDR2 YDEGEE. This CDR3 region has 16 residues. The CDR3 is CASSFRQGGVRYGYTF. CDR3 nucleotides: TGTGCCAGCAGCTTTCGGCAGGGAGGTGTTAGATATGGCTACACCTTC.

The table lists this clone with a few counts. The chain combines TRBV5-4 with TRBJ2-5, with TRBD2 matching 10 bases. CDR1 is SGHNT, CDR2 YYREEE, per germline (reference sequence). The CDR3 consists of 16 residues. J lost 4 bases, V lost 0 bases, and 6 bases had no gene match. For the CDR3, the DNA is TGTGCCAGCAGCTTGGCCCTAGCGGGGGCGAGAGAGACCCAGTACTTC. The encoded protein is CASSLALAGARETQYF.

The chain recombines TRBV6-2 or TRBV6-3 with TRBJ2-7; D is unclear. Germline V CDR1 and CDR2: MNHEY, SVGEGT. V lost 0 bases to trimming and J lost 0 bases, with 12 bases between them. This CDR3 is built from 16 residues. In DNA, the CDR3 is TGTGCCAGCAGTTACTCCTCAGGCACCTTCTCCTACGAGCAGTACTTC. Translation: CASSYSSGTFSYEQYF.

This chain connects TRBV7-2 to TRBJ2-3; 9 bases are shared with TRBD2. Germline V gives CDR1 SGHTA, CDR2 FQGNSA. The J segment lost 1 base and the V segment lost 4 bases, leaving 6 bases of the junction unmatched. The CDR3 spans 16 residues. The CDR3 DNA reads TGTGCCAGCAGCTCCGCGGCTAGCGGGGGCACAGATACGCAGTATTTT. Its translation: CASSSAASGGTDTQYF. The variable domain in full, completed from reference TRBV7-2 and TRBJ2-3, reads GAGVSQSPSNKVTEKGKDVELRCDPISGHTALYWYRQSLGQGLEFLIYFQGNSAPDKSGLPSDRFSAERTGGSVSTLTIQRTQQEDSAVYLCASSSAASGGTDTQYFGPGTRLTVL.

The chain employs TRBV20-1 and TRBJ1-2; no clear D. The V gene's germline CDR1 is DFQATT and CDR2 SNEGSKA (reference sequence). V gave up 4 bases and J gave up 1 base, with 4 bases separating them. This CDR3 has 11 amino acids. The CDR3 region is CSANSNYGYTF. As DNA, the CDR3 is TGCAGTGCTAACAGTAACTATGGCTACACCTTC.

The CDR3 sequence is CASSPHWDGYTF. As DNA, the CDR3 is TGTGCCAGCAGTCCCCACTGGGATGGCTACACCTTC. The chain has TRBV28 and TRBJ1-2; D unresolved. V lost 5 bases and J lost 6, with 10 bases in between. CDR1 is MDHEN and CDR2 is SYDVKM in the germline V gene. The CDR3 is 12 amino acids.

The chain has TRBV28 and TRBJ1-5, with D possibly TRBD1 on 5 matching bases. The V gene's germline CDR1 is MDHEN and CDR2 SYDVKM. The ends were cut back, 7 bases at V and 2 bases at J, with 15 bases in the middle. CDR3 length equals 15 residues. CDR3 loop: CASTPMGGGNQPQHF. The CDR3 nucleotides read TGTGCCAGCACTCCCATGGGGGGAGGCAATCAGCCCCAGCATTTT.

CDR3 DNA sequence: TGTGCCAGCAGCTTAGACAGGGTAAGCACTGAAGCTTTCTTT. Protein product: CASSLDRVSTEAFF. V usage is TRBV7-2 and J usage is TRBJ1-1, with D possibly being TRBD1 (6 bases). The CDR3 length is 14 residues. From germline, CDR1 is SGHTA and CDR2 FQGNSA. Trimming took 1 base from V and 4 from J, leaving 10 bases between them.

J is TRBJ1-2 and V is TRBV6-1; TRBD1 aligns across 10 bases. The trim removed 5 bases at V and 5 bases at J, leaving 8 bases unmatched. The CDR3 loop spans 15 amino acids. Per the germline V gene, CDR1 is MNHNS and CDR2 is SASEGT. CDR3 nucleotide sequence: TGTGCCAGCAGTATAACCTCGGGACAGGGGTATGGCTACACCTTC. Protein: CASSITSGQGYGYTF.

The chain joins TRBV23-1 to TRBJ2-1; D gene uncertain. TRBV23-1 qualifies as an ORF whose function is uncertain. The CDR3 extends over 13 amino acids. V lost 7 bases, J lost 3 bases, and 10 bases lay in between. CDR3 coding DNA: TGCGCCAGCAATGGGTGCGGCTACAATGAGCAGTTCTTC. This translates into CASNGCGYNEQFF.

CDR3 bases: TGTGCCAGCAGTCCCGATCGATCACCCCTCCACTTT. It codes for CASSPDRSPLHF. The chain has TRBV27 and TRBJ1-6, with D unresolved. V was clipped by 5 bases and J by 10 bases, with 9 bases between them. Germline V gene sequence: CDR1 MNHEY, CDR2 SMNVEV (reference sequence). The CDR3 runs to 12 residues.

This chain uses TRBV6-1 with TRBJ1-5; tentatively, D is TRBD1 (5 bases). Germline CDR1 and CDR2: MNHNS and SASEGT. Trimming cost V 2 bases and J 7 bases, with 12 bases left between them. The length of the CDR3 is 14 residues. CDR3 region: CASSEWGGLQPQHF. The CDR3 DNA sequence: TGTGCCAGCAGTGAATGGGGGGGACTGCAGCCCCAGCATTTT.

The chain uses TRBV4-3 and TRBJ2-6, with 7 bases that match TRBD1. Germline CDR1 is LGHNA and CDR2 is YSLEER. The CDR3 loop spans 19 amino acids. Trimming took 2 bases from V and 0 from J; bases not matched to a gene: 10. The CDR3 DNA sequence: TGCGCCAGCAGCCAACTAAAACAGGGGCCGGTCTCTGGGGCCAACGTCCTGACTTTC. Translated: CASSQLKQGPVSGANVLTF.